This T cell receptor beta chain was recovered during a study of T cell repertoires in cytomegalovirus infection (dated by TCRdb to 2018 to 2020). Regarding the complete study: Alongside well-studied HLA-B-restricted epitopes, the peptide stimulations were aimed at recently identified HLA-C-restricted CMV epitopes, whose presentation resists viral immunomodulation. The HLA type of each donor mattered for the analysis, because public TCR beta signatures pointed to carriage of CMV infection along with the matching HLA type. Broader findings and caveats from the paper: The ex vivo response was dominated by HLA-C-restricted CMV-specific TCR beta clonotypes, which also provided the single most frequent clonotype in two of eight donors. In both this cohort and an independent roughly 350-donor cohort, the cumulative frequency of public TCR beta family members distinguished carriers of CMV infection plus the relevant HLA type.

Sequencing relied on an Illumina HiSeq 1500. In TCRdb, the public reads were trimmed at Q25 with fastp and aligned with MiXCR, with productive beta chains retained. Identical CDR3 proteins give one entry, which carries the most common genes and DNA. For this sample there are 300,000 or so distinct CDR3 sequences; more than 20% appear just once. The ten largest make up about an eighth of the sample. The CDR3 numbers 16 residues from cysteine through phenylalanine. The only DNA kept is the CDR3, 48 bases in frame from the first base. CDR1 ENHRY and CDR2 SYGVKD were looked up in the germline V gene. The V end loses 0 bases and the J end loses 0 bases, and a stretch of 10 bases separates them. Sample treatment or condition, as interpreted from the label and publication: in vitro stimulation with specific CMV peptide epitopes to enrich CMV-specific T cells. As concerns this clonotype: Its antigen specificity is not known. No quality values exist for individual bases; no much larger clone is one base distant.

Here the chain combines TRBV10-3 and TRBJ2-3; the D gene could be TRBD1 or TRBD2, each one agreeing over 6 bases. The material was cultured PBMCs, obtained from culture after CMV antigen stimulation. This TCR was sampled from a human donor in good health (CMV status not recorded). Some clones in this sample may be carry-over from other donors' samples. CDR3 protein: CAISESGGTSTDTQYF. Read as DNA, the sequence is TGTGCCATCAGTGAGTCGGGCGGGACAAGCACAGATACGCAGTATTTT.